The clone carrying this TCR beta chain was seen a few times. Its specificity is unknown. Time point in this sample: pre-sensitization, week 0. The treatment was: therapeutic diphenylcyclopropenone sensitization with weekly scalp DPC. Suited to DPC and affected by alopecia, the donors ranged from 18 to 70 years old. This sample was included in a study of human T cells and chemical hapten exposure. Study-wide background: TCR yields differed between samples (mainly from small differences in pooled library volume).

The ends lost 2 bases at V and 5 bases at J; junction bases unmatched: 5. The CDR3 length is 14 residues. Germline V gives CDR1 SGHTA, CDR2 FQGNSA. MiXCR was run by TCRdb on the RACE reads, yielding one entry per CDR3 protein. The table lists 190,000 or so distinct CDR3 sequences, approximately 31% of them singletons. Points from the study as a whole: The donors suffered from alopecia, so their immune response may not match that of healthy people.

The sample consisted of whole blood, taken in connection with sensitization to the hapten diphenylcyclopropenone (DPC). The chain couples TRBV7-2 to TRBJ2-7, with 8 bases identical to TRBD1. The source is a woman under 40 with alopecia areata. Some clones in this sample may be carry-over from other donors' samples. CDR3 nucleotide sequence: TGTGCCAGCAGCTTATGGCAGGGGGCGGACGAGCAGTACTTC. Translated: CASSLWQGADEQYF.